Below are 9 T cell receptor beta chains sequenced from a single sample in a study of OX40 agonist ivuxolimab in advanced cancers. Libraries were made using the immunoSEQ multiplex PCR assay. This immuneACCESS table, as held by TCRdb, lists in-frame sequences with V and J called but not all clones. Of the missing ones, under half trace to an unresolved V gene in checked studies; the others have no known cause. The sample profile shows around 150,000 clones; about 92% of them were found once. Clones ranked in the top ten supply roughly 1% of the sample. The sample was CD4+ or CD8+ T cells sorted from blood, taken in a trial of the OX40 agonist ivuxolimab. These TCRs come from an adult with an advanced solid tumor such as melanoma, head and neck, liver or kidney cancer.

This clone showed up just once. The V call is TRBV18, the J call TRBJ2-7; TRBD1 matches 10 bases. With 8 bases clipped from V and 1 base from J, the junction kept 5 bases outside the gene matches. The CDR3 runs 14 residues. CDR1 is KGHSH and CDR2 is LQKENI in the germline V gene. CDR3 sequence: CASQQDRGSYEQYF. CDR3 DNA: TGTGCCAGCCAGCAGGACAGGGGGTCCTACGAGCAGTACTTC.

In its sample, this clone was seen a few times. The V gene is TRBV4-3, the J gene TRBJ1-1; no definite D call. Germline V gene sequence: CDR1 LGHNA, CDR2 YSLEER. V lost 0 bases and J lost 1, with 12 bases in between. The CDR3 has 16 amino acids. The CDR3 DNA sequence: TGCGCCAGCAGCCAAGACCGAGGACCGTCGAACACTGAAGCTTTCTTT. Its protein product is CASSQDRGPSNTEAFF.

Only one count was recorded for this clone. The V gene is TRBV28, the J gene TRBJ1-5, with D hard to call. Looked up from germline, CDR1 is MDHEN and CDR2 is SYDVKM. Trimming removed 2 bases at V and 5 bases at J, with 4 bases between. The CDR3 contains 12 residues. The CDR3 bases are TGTGCCAGCAGTTTAGGACATCAGCCCCAGCATTTT. Residues: CASSLGHQPQHF. The complete variable domain, with remaining parts taken from reference TRBV28 and TRBJ1-5, reads DVKVTQSSRYLVKRTGEKVFLECVQDMDHENMFWYRQDPGLGLRLIYFSYDVKMKEKGDIPEGYSVSREKKERFSLILESASTNQTSMYLCASSLGHQPQHFGDGTRLSIL.

The chain combines TRBV6-1 with TRBJ1-1; 10 bases agree with TRBD1. This CDR3 region has 13 residues. The germline gives CDR1 MNHNS, CDR2 SASEGT. V lost 7 bases and J lost 5; bases outside the gene matches: 4. CDR3 nucleotide sequence: TGTGCCAGCATCGGACAGGGGGGTACTGAAGCTTTCTTT. Its protein product is CASIGQGGTEAFF.

The chain employs TRBV5-4 and TRBJ2-4, with D maybe TRBD1 (6 bases). CDR3 length equals 16 residues. Germline CDR1 and CDR2: SGHNT and YYREEE (reference sequence). The V end was cut by 2 bases, the J end by 0 bases, with 12 bases between. The CDR3 DNA reads as TGTGCCAGCAGCTTAGGCGAGGGGGTAGCCAAAAACATTCAGTACTTC. The encoded protein is CASSLGEGVAKNIQYF.

This clone was observed a few times. The chain recombines TRBV19 with TRBJ1-3; D is ambiguous. V dropped 3 bases and J dropped 2 bases, with 5 bases sitting between them. The germline V gene has CDR1 LNHDA and CDR2 SQIVND (reference sequence). CDR3 length: 13 residues. CDR3 DNA sequence: TGTGCCAGTAGTATTATGACTGGAAACACCATATATTTT. Amino acid sequence: CASSIMTGNTIYF.

The chain is built from TRBV9 and TRBJ2-7; TRBD1 matches at 10 bases. The CDR3 length is 15 residues. In germline, CDR1 is SGDLS, CDR2 YYNGEE. With 4 bases clipped from V and 7 bases from J, the junction kept 11 bases outside the gene matches. CDR3 residues: CASSPRTGGPSEQYF. The CDR3 coding sequence is TGTGCCAGCAGCCCTCGGACAGGGGGGCCTAGTGAGCAGTACTTC.

V usage is TRBV11-2 and J usage is TRBJ1-1; no clear D. V shed 0 bases and J shed 0 bases, with 8 bases lying between them. Germline CDR1 SGHAT, CDR2 FQNNGV. This CDR3 spans 15 amino acids. This CDR3 is CASSLERRMNTEAFF. CDR3 DNA: TGTGCCAGCAGCTTAGAACGCCGAATGAACACTGAAGCTTTCTTT. Supplemented by reference TRBV11-2 and TRBJ1-1, the full variable domain reads EAGVAQSPRYKIIEKRQSVAFWCNPISGHATLYWYQQILGQGPKLLIQFQNNGVVDDSQLPKDRFSAERLKGVDSTLKIQPAKLEDSAVYLCASSLERRMNTEAFFGQGTRLTVV.

This chain links TRBV19 with TRBJ2-7; tentative D call: TRBD1 (6 bases). Per the germline V gene, CDR1 is LNHDA and CDR2 is SQIVND (reference sequence). The V and J ends lost 6 bases and 5 bases respectively, with 17 bases between them. The CDR3 spans 14 residues. CDR3 coding DNA: TGTGCCAGTAGACAGGGTTTGTTTGTCGACGAGCAGTACTTC. Its translation: CASRQGLFVDEQYF.